Below are 28 T cell receptor beta chains sequenced from a single sample in a study of liver allograft versus peripheral blood T cells. Study details: Recipients' peripheral blood T cell receptor repertoires were compared with those in transplanted livers.

TCRdb redid the calling of the reads with MiXCR, one entry per CDR3 protein. The table includes approximately 15,000 distinct CDR3 sequences, 20% to 25% detected once. The receptors shown here come from a human patient who had a liver transplant. These T cells may partly come from the graft donor.

V gene TRBV11-1 combines with J gene TRBJ1-2; D may be TRBD1 (5 bases). V lost 1 base and J lost 4, with 10 bases in between. This CDR3 spans 14 amino acids. Looked up from germline, CDR1 is SGHAT and CDR2 is FQDESV (reference sequence). The CDR3 DNA is TGTGCCAGCAGCTTAGAGGGGCTCGGCTATGGCTACACCTTC. It specifies CASSLEGLGYGYTF.

This clonotype was observed at least ten times. This chain uses TRBV5-4 with TRBJ2-6; D perhaps matches TRBD1 (7 bases). The ends were cut back, 3 bases at V and 0 bases at J, with 16 bases in the middle. In germline, CDR1 is SGHNT, CDR2 YYREEE (reference sequence). The CDR3 runs 18 residues. The CDR3 region has the DNA TGTGCCAGCAGCTCGATTCAGGGGGGCGGCTCTGGGGCCAACGTCCTGACTTTC. This sequence encodes CASSSIQGGGSGANVLTF.

The genes are TRBV6-2 or TRBV6-3 and TRBJ1-4; D is perhaps TRBD1 (5 bases). V dropped 4 bases and J dropped 8 bases, with 20 bases sitting between them. In germline, CDR1 is MNHEY, CDR2 SVGEGT. The CDR3 is made up of 16 amino acids. The CDR3 loop reads CASSSVRTPLGEKLFF. The CDR3 coding sequence is TGTGCCAGCAGTTCGGTCCGGACACCTCTGGGGGAAAAACTGTTTTTT.

This clonotype showed up many times. The V call is TRBV6-1, the J call TRBJ1-2, with D uncertain. There are 17 residues in the CDR3. CDR1 and CDR2 (germline): MNHNS, SASEGT. The ends were cut back, 0 bases at V and 1 base at J, with 15 bases in the middle. CDR3 residues: CASSEAEVGALNYGYTF. The CDR3, as DNA: TGTGCCAGCAGTGAAGCGGAGGTCGGTGCCCTTAACTATGGCTACACCTTC.

In this sample, this clonotype turned up many times. The CDR3 is CASGVAGVTEQYF. The DNA for the CDR3 is TGTGCCAGCGGGGTAGCGGGAGTGACCGAGCAGTACTTC. The J gene is TRBJ2-7, the V gene TRBV6-5; 9 bases agree with TRBD2. The CDR3 covers 13 residues. J gave up 6 bases and V 8 bases, and 8 bases lay outside the gene matches. Germline-derived CDR1 and CDR2 are MNHEY and SVGAGI.

This clonotype was detected a few times. The V call is TRBV5-4, the J call TRBJ2-3; D is ambiguous. Trimming removed 4 bases at V and 2 bases at J, with 14 bases between. The CDR3 is 15 amino acids. Germline CDR1 SGHNT, CDR2 YYREEE (reference sequence). DNA for the CDR3: TGTGCCAGCAGCCCATTTCCTACGGACACAGATACGCAGTATTTT. It translates to CASSPFPTDTDTQYF.

Remarks on this clonotype: A single base separates this from a much larger clone, so it may be a read error. The rearrangement links TRBV28 to TRBJ1-4, with 8 bases fitting TRBD1. From germline, CDR1 is MDHEN and CDR2 SYDVKM. The CDR3 runs to 18 residues. The CDR3 loop reads CASSLIGQGAQANKKLFF. The CDR3 region has the DNA TGTGCCAGCAGTTTAATCGGGCAGGGGGCGCAGGCTAATAAAAAACTGTTTTTT.

This clonotype was seen at least ten times. The chain recombines TRBV6-5 with TRBJ2-3, with D maybe TRBD2 (5 bases). V lost 6 bases, J lost 1 base, and 11 bases lay in between. Germline V lookup: CDR1 MNHEY, CDR2 SVGAGI. This CDR3 spans 14 amino acids. This chain's CDR3 is CASRLATRTDTQYF. CDR3 DNA: TGTGCCAGCAGGTTAGCGACTCGCACAGATACGCAGTATTTT.

By sample share, this clonotype is medium-sized (0.01 to 0.1%). The chain employs TRBV6-2 or TRBV6-3 and TRBJ1-1, with D perhaps TRBD1 (6 bases). This CDR3 is built from 21 residues. Germline V gene sequence: CDR1 MNHEY, CDR2 SVGEGT. V lost 0 bases to trimming and J lost 0 bases, with 26 bases between them. CDR3 DNA: TGTGCCAGCAGTTACTCCCCAGTTGGCGGGCTACGAGGGGGTATGAACACTGAAGCTTTCTTT. As protein: CASSYSPVGGLRGGMNTEAFF.

This clonotype was seen many times. This rearrangement joins TRBV19 to TRBJ1-1; perhaps TRBD1 as D (5 bases). Trimming took 3 bases from V and 0 from J, leaving 11 bases between them. The V gene's germline CDR1 is LNHDA and CDR2 SQIVND (reference sequence). The CDR3 is made up of 15 amino acids. CDR3 coding DNA: TGTGCCAGTAGTATTAGGGACGTCATGAACACTGAAGCTTTCTTT. As protein: CASSIRDVMNTEAFF.

This clonotype was found many times. The V gene is TRBV18, the J gene TRBJ2-1; D may correspond to TRBD1 or TRBD2 (5 bases each). The V gene's germline CDR1 is KGHSH and CDR2 LQKENI. The CDR3 covers 12 residues. V lost 5 bases, J lost 6 bases, and 8 bases lay in between. The DNA of the CDR3 is TGTGCCAGCTCAATAGGGACCAATGAGCAGTTCTTC. Amino acids: CASSIGTNEQFF. Using reference TRBV18 and TRBJ2-1 for the parts outside the CDR3, the full variable domain is NAGVMQNPRHLVRRRGQEARLRCSPMKGHSHVYWYRQLPEEGLKFMVYLQKENIIDESGMPKERFSAEFPKEGPSILRIQQVVRGDSAAYFCASSIGTNEQFFGPGTRLTVL.

The J gene is TRBJ1-5, the V gene TRBV10-3; weak D call: TRBD1 (6 bases). Per germline, CDR1 ENHRY and CDR2 SYGVKD. The V and J ends lost 3 bases and 12 bases respectively, with 21 bases between them. The CDR3 totals 15 residues. DNA of the CDR3: TGTGCCATCAGTGACCCGGACTCGACTCTCAGGGGCCAGCATTTT. It specifies CAISDPDSTLRGQHF.

This clonotype was found many times. The chain is built from TRBV19 and TRBJ1-5; TRBD1 matches 8 bases. Trimming took 6 bases from V and 4 from J; bases not matched to a gene: 11. This CDR3 comprises 16 residues. The V gene's germline CDR1 is LNHDA and CDR2 SQIVND (reference sequence). The CDR3, as DNA: TGTGCCAGTAGCACCCTTTTTAACAGGGGGAATCAGCCCCAGCATTTT. The encoded protein is CASSTLFNRGNQPQHF.

This chain joins TRBV30 and TRBJ1-2, with 11 bases aligning to TRBD1. Trimming at V came to 3 bases and at J to 5 bases, leaving 2 bases not matched to a gene. In germline, CDR1 is GTSNPN, CDR2 SVGIG (reference sequence). There are 13 residues in the CDR3. CDR3 in amino acids: CAWRGTGGYGYTF. The CDR3, as DNA: TGTGCCTGGAGGGGGACAGGGGGGTATGGCTACACCTTC.

This clonotype was observed at least ten times. The chain links TRBV27 to TRBJ2-1; D is possibly TRBD1 (5 bases). Trimming removed 3 bases from V and 5 bases from J, with 14 bases in between. The CDR3 is 15 amino acids. CDR1 and CDR2 from the germline V gene are MNHEY and SMNVEV (reference sequence). The CDR3 sequence: CASSFTGRGHNEQFF. For the CDR3, the DNA is TGTGCCAGCAGTTTTACGGGTAGGGGTCACAATGAGCAGTTCTTC.

This clonotype ranks as medium-sized. V is TRBV6-1 and J is TRBJ1-1; maybe TRBD1 (5 bases). The CDR3 covers 13 residues. Germline CDR1 and CDR2: MNHNS and SASEGT. V shed 2 bases and J shed 4 bases, with 8 bases lying between them. CDR3: CASSEQGGTEAFF. The CDR3 nucleotides are TGTGCCAGCAGTGAACAGGGAGGCACTGAAGCTTTCTTT.

The chain employs TRBV19 and TRBJ1-4; D uncertain. Trimming cost V 5 bases and J 0 bases, with 7 bases left between them. The germline gives CDR1 LNHDA, CDR2 SQIVND (reference sequence). CDR3 length: 14 residues. CDR3 protein: CASSSSATNEKLFF. CDR3 sequence (DNA): TGTGCCAGTAGTTCGTCTGCAACTAATGAAAAACTGTTTTTT.

This clonotype was detected many times. The rearrangement joins TRBV6-1 to TRBJ1-5; D might be TRBD1 (6 bases). V was clipped by 2 bases and J by 4 bases, with 9 bases between them. The germline V gene encodes CDR1 MNHNS and CDR2 SASEGT. CDR3 length equals 14 residues. CDR3 DNA: TGTGCCAGCAGTGAATACAGGGCTAATCAGCCCCAGCATTTT. Amino acid sequence: CASSEYRANQPQHF.

There are many counts of this clonotype. This chain joins TRBV18 and TRBJ1-5; D unresolved. The germline V and J ends were trimmed by 3 bases and 4 bases, with 7 bases remaining between them. Germline CDR1 is KGHSH and CDR2 is LQKENI. There are 13 residues in the CDR3. DNA of the CDR3: TGTGCCAGCTCACCGACAAATAATCAGCCCCAGCATTTT. It yields the protein CASSPTNNQPQHF.

This clonotype was observed a single time. The J gene is TRBJ1-2, the V gene TRBV7-2; D unresolved. This CDR3 comprises 14 residues. The V end was cut by 0 bases, the J end by 4 bases, with 9 bases between. Germline V CDR1 and CDR2: SGHTA, FQGNSA. CDR3 protein: CASSLAARGYGYTF. CDR3 coding DNA: TGTGCCAGCAGCTTAGCGGCCCGCGGCTATGGCTACACCTTC.

This chain joins TRBV12-3 or TRBV12-4 and TRBJ2-7; 9 bases are shared with TRBD2. This CDR3 comprises 14 residues. After removal of 6 bases from V and 1 base from J, the junction contained 4 bases not matched to a gene. DNA of the CDR3: TGTGCCAGCAGCAATAGCGGGGGTTCCTACGAGCAGTACTTC. Its translation is CASSNSGGSYEQYF.

This clonotype was counted a few times. The J gene is TRBJ2-1, the V gene TRBV11-2, with D maybe TRBD1 (7 bases). This CDR3 has 15 amino acids. V lost 1 base and J 4 bases, leaving 11 bases between the germline ends. Per germline, CDR1 SGHAT and CDR2 FQNNGV. The CDR3 sequence: CASSLGQGGYNEQFF. The CDR3 DNA follows: TGTGCCAGCAGCTTAGGCCAGGGGGGTTACAATGAGCAGTTCTTC.

This chain joins TRBV12-3 or TRBV12-4 and TRBJ2-3, with 10 bases identical to TRBD2. The trim removed 5 bases at V and 6 bases at J, leaving 11 bases unmatched. This CDR3 has 16 amino acids. The CDR3 DNA follows: TGTGCCAGCAGTCAAGGACTAGCGGTTTTGGGGGATACGCAGTATTTT. Translating it yields CASSQGLAVLGDTQYF.

This clonotype was seen ten or more times. The chain employs TRBV29-1 and TRBJ2-3, with D possibly TRBD1 on 6 matching bases. Per germline, CDR1 SQVTM and CDR2 ANQGSEA. The CDR3 length is 15 residues. V gave up 3 bases and J gave up 2 bases, with 15 bases separating them. As DNA, the CDR3 is TGCAGCGTTGACATCCGGACAGAATTCACAGATACGCAGTATTTT. Encoded protein: CSVDIRTEFTDTQYF.

This clonotype was detected a few times. The V gene is TRBV5-4, the J gene TRBJ1-4, with D possibly TRBD1 on 6 matching bases. The CDR3 loop spans 16 amino acids. Trimming pared 4 bases from V and 0 bases from J, leaving 13 bases between. The germline V gene encodes CDR1 SGHNT and CDR2 YYREEE (reference sequence). The chain's CDR3 is CASSAGAGATNEKLFF. CDR3 sequence (DNA): TGTGCCAGCAGCGCAGGGGCGGGGGCAACTAATGAAAAACTGTTTTTT.

This chain uses TRBV19 with TRBJ1-1; D is unresolved. Trimming took 7 bases from V and 4 from J, leaving 13 bases between them. There are 13 residues in the CDR3. The germline CDR1 and CDR2 sequences are LNHDA and SQIVND (reference sequence). The DNA for the CDR3 is TGTGCCAGTATTAGGGAGCGATCCACTGAAGCTTTCTTT. The encoded protein is CASIRERSTEAFF.

CDR3 coding DNA: TGTGCCAGCAGCTTAGCGAGGACGGGGCCTAACACCGGGGAGCTGTTTTTT. The encoded protein is CASSLARTGPNTGELFF. This chain connects TRBV7-2 to TRBJ2-2; D tentatively fits TRBD1 or TRBD2 (5 bases each). The CDR3 consists of 17 residues. V was pared by 0 bases and J by 2 bases, with 13 bases between. Germline lookup yields CDR1 SGHTA and CDR2 FQGNSA.

This clonotype was seen many times. The chain combines TRBV6-1 with TRBJ2-6; TRBD1 matches at 7 bases. CDR1 is MNHNS and CDR2 is SASEGT in the germline V gene. The CDR3 extends over 15 amino acids. V dropped 6 bases and J dropped 2; count of bases not matched to a gene: 4. The CDR3 here is CASRGQTAGANVLTF. The CDR3 DNA reads TGTGCCAGCAGGGGACAGACTGCTGGGGCCAACGTCCTGACTTTC.